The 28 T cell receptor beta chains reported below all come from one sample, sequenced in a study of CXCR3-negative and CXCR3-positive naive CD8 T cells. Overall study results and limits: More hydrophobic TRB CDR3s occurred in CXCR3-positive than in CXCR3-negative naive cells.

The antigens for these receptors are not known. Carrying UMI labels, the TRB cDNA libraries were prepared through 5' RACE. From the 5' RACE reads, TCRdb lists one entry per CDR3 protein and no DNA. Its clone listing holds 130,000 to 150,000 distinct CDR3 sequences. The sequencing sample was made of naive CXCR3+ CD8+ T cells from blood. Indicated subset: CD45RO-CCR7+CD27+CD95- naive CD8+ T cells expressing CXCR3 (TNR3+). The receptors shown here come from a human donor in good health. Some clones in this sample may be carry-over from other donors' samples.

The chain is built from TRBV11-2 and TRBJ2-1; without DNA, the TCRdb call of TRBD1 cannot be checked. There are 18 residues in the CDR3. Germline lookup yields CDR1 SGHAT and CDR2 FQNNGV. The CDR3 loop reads CASSLDQGTVSSYNEQFF.

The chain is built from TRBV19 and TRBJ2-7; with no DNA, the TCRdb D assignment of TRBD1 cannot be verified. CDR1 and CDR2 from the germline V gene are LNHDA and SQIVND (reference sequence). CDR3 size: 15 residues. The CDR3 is CASRPDRYSSYEQYF.

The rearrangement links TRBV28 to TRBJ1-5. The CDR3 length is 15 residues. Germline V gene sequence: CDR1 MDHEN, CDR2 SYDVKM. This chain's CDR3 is CASSYPRASAQPQHF. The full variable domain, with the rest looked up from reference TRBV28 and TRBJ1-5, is DVKVTQSSRYLVKRTGEKVFLECVQDMDHENMFWYRQDPGLGLRLIYFSYDVKMKEKGDIPEGYSVSREKKERFSLILESASTNQTSMYLCASSYPRASAQPQHFGDGTRLSIL.

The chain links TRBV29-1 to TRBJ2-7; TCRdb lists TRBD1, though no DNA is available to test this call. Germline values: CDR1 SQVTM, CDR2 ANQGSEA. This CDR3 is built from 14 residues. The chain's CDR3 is CSFTPPDRGYEQYF.

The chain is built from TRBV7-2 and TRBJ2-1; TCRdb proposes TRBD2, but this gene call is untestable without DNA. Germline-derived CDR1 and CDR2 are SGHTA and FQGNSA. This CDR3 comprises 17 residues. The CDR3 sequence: CASSLGSGRILSDEQFF.

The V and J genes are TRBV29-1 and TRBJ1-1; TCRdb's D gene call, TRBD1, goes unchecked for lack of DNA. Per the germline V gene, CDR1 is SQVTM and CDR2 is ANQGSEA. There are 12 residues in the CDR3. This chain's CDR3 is CSVSDRDTEAFF.

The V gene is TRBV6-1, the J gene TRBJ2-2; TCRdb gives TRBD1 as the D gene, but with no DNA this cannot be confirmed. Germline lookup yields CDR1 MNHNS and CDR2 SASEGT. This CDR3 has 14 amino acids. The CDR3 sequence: CASSAWGGTGELFF.

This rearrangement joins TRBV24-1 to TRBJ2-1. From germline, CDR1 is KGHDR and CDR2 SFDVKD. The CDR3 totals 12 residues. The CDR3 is CATSDLSNEQFF.

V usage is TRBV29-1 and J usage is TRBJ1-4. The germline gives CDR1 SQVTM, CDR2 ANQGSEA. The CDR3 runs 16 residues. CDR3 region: CSVEAADPPSNEKLFF.

The CDR3 reads CASSQGRAGNGELFF. The V gene is TRBV3-1, the J gene TRBJ2-2; TCRdb names TRBD1, which stays unverified in the absence of DNA. Germline V gives CDR1 LGHDT, CDR2 YNNKEL (reference sequence). This CDR3 contains 15 residues.

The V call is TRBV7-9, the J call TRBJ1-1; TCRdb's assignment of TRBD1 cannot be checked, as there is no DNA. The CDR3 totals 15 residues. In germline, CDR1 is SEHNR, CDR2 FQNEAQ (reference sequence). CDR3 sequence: CASSLWRGLDTEAFF.

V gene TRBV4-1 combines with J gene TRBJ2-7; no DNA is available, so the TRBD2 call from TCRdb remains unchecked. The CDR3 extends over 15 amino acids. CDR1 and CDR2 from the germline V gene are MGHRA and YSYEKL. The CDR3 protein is CASSQWGLGSYEQYF.

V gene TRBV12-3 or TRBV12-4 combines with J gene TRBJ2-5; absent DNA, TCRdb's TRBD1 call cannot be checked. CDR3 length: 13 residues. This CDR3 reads CASSAPGLETQYF.

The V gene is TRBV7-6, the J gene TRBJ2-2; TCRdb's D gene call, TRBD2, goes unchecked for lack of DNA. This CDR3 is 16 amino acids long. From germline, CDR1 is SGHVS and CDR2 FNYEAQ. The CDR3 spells CASSLTGLGNLGELFF. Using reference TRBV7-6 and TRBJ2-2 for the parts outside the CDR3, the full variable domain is GAGVSQSPRYKVTKRGQDVALRCDPISGHVSLYWYRQALGQGPEFLTYFNYEAQQDKSGLPNDRFSAERPEGSISTLTIQRTEQRDSAMYRCASSLTGLGNLGELFFGEGSRLTVL.

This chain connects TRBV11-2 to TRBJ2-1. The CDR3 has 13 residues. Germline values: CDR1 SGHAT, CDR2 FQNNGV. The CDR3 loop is CASSYTKYNEQFF.

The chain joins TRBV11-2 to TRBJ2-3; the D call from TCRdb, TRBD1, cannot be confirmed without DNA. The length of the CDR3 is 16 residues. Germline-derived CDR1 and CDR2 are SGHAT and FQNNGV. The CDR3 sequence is CASTPRDRVRTDTQYF.

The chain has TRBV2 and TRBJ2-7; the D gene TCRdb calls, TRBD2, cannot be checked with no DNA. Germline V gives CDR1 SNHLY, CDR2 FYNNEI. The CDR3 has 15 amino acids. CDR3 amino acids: CASSLTPGTSDEQYF.

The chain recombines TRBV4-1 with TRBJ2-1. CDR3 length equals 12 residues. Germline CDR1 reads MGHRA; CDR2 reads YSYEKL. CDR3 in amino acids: CASSQTSNEQFF.

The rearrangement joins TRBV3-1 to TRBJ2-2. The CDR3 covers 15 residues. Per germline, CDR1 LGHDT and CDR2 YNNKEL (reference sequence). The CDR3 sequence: CASSQVTENTGELFF.

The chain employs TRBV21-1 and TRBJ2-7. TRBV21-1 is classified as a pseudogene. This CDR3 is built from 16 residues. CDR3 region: CASSKVNDTKGYEQYF.

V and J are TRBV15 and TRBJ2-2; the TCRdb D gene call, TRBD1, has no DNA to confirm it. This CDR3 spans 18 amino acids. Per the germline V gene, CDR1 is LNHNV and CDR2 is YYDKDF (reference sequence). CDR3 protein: CATSRASGGTGVTGELFF.

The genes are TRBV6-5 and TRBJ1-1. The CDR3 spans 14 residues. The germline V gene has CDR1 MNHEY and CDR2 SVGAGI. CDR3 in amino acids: CASSYHREGTEAFF.

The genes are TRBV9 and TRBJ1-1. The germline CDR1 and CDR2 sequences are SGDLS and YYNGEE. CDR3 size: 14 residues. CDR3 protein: CASSVGRSNTEAFF.

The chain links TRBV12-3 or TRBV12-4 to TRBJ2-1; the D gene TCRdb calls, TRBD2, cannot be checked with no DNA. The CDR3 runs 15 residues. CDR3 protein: CASSTLAGVYNEQFF.

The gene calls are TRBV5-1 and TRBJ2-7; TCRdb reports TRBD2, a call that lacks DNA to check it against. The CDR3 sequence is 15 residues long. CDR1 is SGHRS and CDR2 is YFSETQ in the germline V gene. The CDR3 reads CASSLEQGPPYEQYF.

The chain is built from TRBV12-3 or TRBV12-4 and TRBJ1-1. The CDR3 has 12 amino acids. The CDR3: CASRDWNTEAFF.

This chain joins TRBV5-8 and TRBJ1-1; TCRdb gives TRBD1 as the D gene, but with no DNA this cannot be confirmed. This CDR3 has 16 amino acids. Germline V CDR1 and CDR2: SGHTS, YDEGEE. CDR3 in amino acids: CASSFRDRGVATEAFF. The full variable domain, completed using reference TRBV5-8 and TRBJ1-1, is EAGVTQSPTHLIKTRGQQATLRCSPISGHTSVYWYQQALGLGLQFLLWYDEGEERNRGNFPPRFSGRQFPNYSSELNVNALELEDSALYLCASSFRDRGVATEAFFGQGTRLTVV.

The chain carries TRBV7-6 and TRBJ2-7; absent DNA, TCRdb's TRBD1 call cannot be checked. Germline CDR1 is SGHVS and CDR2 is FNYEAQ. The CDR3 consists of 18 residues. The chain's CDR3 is CASSLIPPPGQGVYEQYF.